These T cell receptor beta chains were read from a single sample in a study of blood T cell repertoires in COVID-19. Sequencing was performed with immunoSEQ multiplex PCR; in TCRdb, only in-frame clones are kept and a portion is missing. This table has around 500,000 clones, 70% to 90% appearing once. Sequencing was done on a sample of PBMCs or T cells enriched from blood (not recorded which). Every receptor here comes from a woman in her fifties or sixties who had recovered from COVID-19. The CDR3 runs from the conserved cysteine through the conserved F or W. D genes are given only for firm matches. Rows may omit the clone size; those that give it use once, few, many or a size class.

d_call j_call clone_size v_call cdr3_nt cdr3_aa
- TRBJ1-2 - TRBV27 TGTGCCAGCAGTTTAAACGGGGGCTATGGCTACACCTTC CASSLNGGYGYTF
- TRBJ2-2 - TRBV5-1 TGCGCCAGCAGCCAGGACAGCGCGAACACCGGGGAGCTGTTTTTT CASSQDSANTGELFF
TRBD2 TRBJ2-3 - TRBV27 TGTGCCAGCAGTTCCTCGGGGGGGACTAGCTCAGATACGCAGTATTTT CASSSSGGTSSDTQYF
- TRBJ2-3 - TRBV5-1 TGCGCCAGCAGCTATACTTCGGACATGGGCGCAGATACGCAGTATTTT CASSYTSDMGADTQYF
TRBD2 TRBJ2-3 - TRBV7-2 TGTGCCAGCAGCCTCAGCGGGACGACGAGCACAGATACGCAGTATTTT CASSLSGTTSTDTQYF
TRBD1 TRBJ2-5 - TRBV7-2 TGTGCCAGCAGCTTAAACAGGGGTGTTGCCCAAGAGACCCAGTACTTC CASSLNRGVAQETQYF
TRBD1 TRBJ1-1 - TRBV2 TGTGCCAGCAGTGATCAGGGGGTGGTCACTGAAGCTTTCTTT CASSDQGVVTEAFF
TRBD1 TRBJ1-1 - TRBV24-1 TGTGCCACATCAGGGGGCTCTGGGAACACTGAAGCTTTCTTT CATSGGSGNTEAFF
TRBD1 TRBJ2-3 - TRBV18 TGTGCCAGCTCGCGGACAGGGAGCACAGATACGCAGTATTTT CASSRTGSTDTQYF
- TRBJ2-5 - TRBV7-2 TGTGCCAGCAGTCGAGGACCCAGCGGGGAGACCCAGTACTTC CASSRGPSGETQYF
- TRBJ1-1 - TRBV5-1 TGCGCCAGCAGCTTGGCAGCGGGGATCACTGAAGCTTTCTTT CASSLAAGITEAFF
- TRBJ1-5 once TRBV6-1 TGTGCCAGCAACTCGAGGGGGTCGGGAAATCAGCCCCAGCATTTT CASNSRGSGNQPQHF
- TRBJ1-1 - TRBV18 TGTGCCAGCTCACGGACCGAGGGGGACCAAGCTTTCTTT CASSRTEGDQAFF
- TRBJ1-2 - TRBV7-9 TGTGCCAGCAGCTTGGACACGATCTATGGCTACACCTTC CASSLDTIYGYTF
TRBD1 TRBJ1-6 once TRBV2 TGTGCCAGCATTTCGACAGGGGGCTATAATTCACCCCTCCACTTT CASISTGGYNSPLHF